Below are 26 T cell receptor beta chains sequenced from a single sample in a study of blood T cell repertoires in COVID-19. Repertoires were generated with immunoSEQ multiplex PCR, while TCRdb's copy carries only in-frame clones and drops some. This sample has approximately 180,000 clones; roughly 87% occur once, and the top ten carry roughly 1.2%. The sequenced material came from PBMCs or T cells enriched from blood (not recorded which). These receptors were taken from a human donor with acute COVID-19. The donor label of this sample is uncertain.

This clone has a single count. V gene TRBV19 combines with J gene TRBJ2-5; possible D gene TRBD1, 6 bases. Trimming removed 7 bases from V and 3 bases from J, with 9 bases in between. CDR1 is LNHDA and CDR2 is SQIVND in the germline V gene (reference sequence). The CDR3 is 12 residues long. CDR3 residues: CASNKGEETQYF. CDR3 DNA sequence: TGTGCCAGTAACAAGGGGGAAGAGACCCAGTACTTC.

The rearrangement uses TRBV7-8 and TRBJ1-5; D might be TRBD1 (5 bases). Germline-derived CDR1 and CDR2 are SGHVS and FQNEAQ. The CDR3 has 12 residues. Between the trimmed V and J ends, which lost 6 bases and 7 bases, there was a span of 10 bases. The CDR3 DNA reads as TGTGCCAGCAGTCTCGGGGGACAGCCCCAGCATTTT. Protein product: CASSLGGQPQHF.

The chain employs TRBV4-1 and TRBJ2-5; 10 nucleotides match TRBD2. Germline V gives CDR1 MGHRA, CDR2 YSYEKL. The length of the CDR3 is 16 residues. V was pared by 2 bases and J by 6 bases, with 9 bases of the junction left unmatched. CDR3 region: CASSQLERGGGKTQYF. The CDR3 DNA reads TGCGCCAGCAGCCAACTCGAGCGGGGGGGCGGGAAGACCCAGTACTTC.

This clone appeared a single time. The chain joins TRBV5-4 to TRBJ2-7; 8 bases match TRBD1. Germline CDR1 reads SGHNT; CDR2 reads YYREEE (reference sequence). V gave up 0 bases and J gave up 4 bases; unmatched junction bases: 9. This CDR3 is 16 amino acids long. The CDR3 DNA sequence: TGTGCCAGCAGCTTGGCCGGGGGCAGGGGGCGGTACGAGCAGTACTTC. This encodes CASSLAGGRGRYEQYF.

The V and J genes are TRBV12-5 and TRBJ1-5, with a possible D match to TRBD1 (6 bases). V dropped 3 bases and J dropped 3 bases, with 9 bases sitting between them. The germline V gene encodes CDR1 LGHNT and CDR2 FRNRAP. This CDR3 has 14 amino acids. The CDR3 region has the DNA TGTGCTAGTGGTTTAGCAGGGGACAATCAGCCCCAGCATTTT. Translated: CASGLAGDNQPQHF. Full variable domain (outside the CDR3, taken from reference TRBV12-5 and TRBJ1-5): DARVTQTPRHKVTEMGQEVTMRCQPILGHNTVFWYRQTMMQGLELLAYFRNRAPLDDSGMPKDRFSAEMPDATLATLKIQPSEPRDSAVYFCASGLAGDNQPQHFGDGTRLSIL.

A few counts support this clone. CDR3 sequence (DNA): TGTGCCAGCAGCGACAGGGGTGCTGAAGCTTTCTTT. This codes for CASSDRGAEAFF. This chain uses TRBV2 with TRBJ1-1; TRBD1 aligns across 8 bases. Trimming removed 6 bases from V and 6 bases from J; junction bases left unmatched: 3. Germline CDR1 is SNHLY and CDR2 is FYNNEI. There are 12 residues in the CDR3.

The gene calls are TRBV2 and TRBJ2-1; TRBD2 matches at 7 bases. Trimming removed 6 bases from V and 4 bases from J; junction bases left unmatched: 6. The germline CDR1 and CDR2 sequences are SNHLY and FYNNEI. The CDR3 is made up of 14 amino acids. The CDR3 sequence is CASRGRERYNEQFF. The CDR3 bases are TGTGCCAGCAGAGGGCGGGAGAGATACAATGAGCAGTTCTTC.

This sequence joins TRBV12-3 or TRBV12-4 and TRBJ1-1; the D is unclear. CDR3 size: 13 residues. Trimming removed 3 bases from V and 1 base from J, with 6 bases in between. The CDR3 is CASSFYKNTEAFF. The CDR3 DNA sequence: TGTGCCAGCAGTTTTTATAAGAACACTGAAGCTTTCTTT.

The V gene is TRBV7-2, the J gene TRBJ2-1; D may be TRBD2 (6 bases). Germline loops: CDR1 SGHTA, CDR2 FQGNSA. The CDR3 extends over 15 amino acids. Trimming pared 1 base from V and 4 bases from J, leaving 11 bases between. CDR3 sequence: CASSLVGSGYNEQFF. CDR3 sequence (DNA): TGTGCCAGCAGCTTAGTGGGTAGCGGTTACAATGAGCAGTTCTTC.

V is TRBV30 and J is TRBJ2-7; a weak D match, TRBD2 (7 bases). Germline V CDR1 and CDR2: GTSNPN, SVGIG (reference sequence). The CDR3 is made up of 13 amino acids. The V gene lost 2 bases and the J gene lost 5 bases, with 13 bases spanning the gap. The CDR3 nucleotides are TGTGCCTGGAGTAGGGGGGGTTGGGACGAGCAGTACTTC. It yields the protein CAWSRGGWDEQYF.

This sequence joins TRBV18 and TRBJ1-3, with TRBD1 as a possible D gene (5 bases). Germline V gene sequence: CDR1 KGHSH, CDR2 LQKENI. Deletions cut 4 bases from V and 0 bases from J, with 10 bases between. The CDR3 is 15 residues long. CDR3 bases: TGTGCCAGCTCACTTTCCAGGGCCTCTGGAAACACCATATATTTT. Its translation is CASSLSRASGNTIYF. Looking up the rest from reference TRBV18 and TRBJ1-3 gives the full variable domain: NAGVMQNPRHLVRRRGQEARLRCSPMKGHSHVYWYRQLPEEGLKFMVYLQKENIIDESGMPKERFSAEFPKEGPSILRIQQVVRGDSAAYFCASSLSRASGNTIYFGEGSWLTVV.

The J gene is TRBJ2-2, the V gene TRBV2; TRBD1 agrees at 8 bases. This CDR3 region has 16 residues. The V segment lost 8 bases and the J segment 1 base; nucleotides outside the gene matches: 9. Germline CDR1 and CDR2: SNHLY and FYNNEI. In nucleotides, the CDR3 is TGTGCCAGCTCTCAGGGGGCCAGGGGGAACACCGGGGAGCTGTTTTTT. Encoded protein: CASSQGARGNTGELFF.

The CDR3 loop is CSARQGNYGYTF. CDR3 nucleotides: TGCAGCGCCAGACAGGGGAACTATGGCTACACCTTC. The chain joins TRBV29-1 to TRBJ1-2; 8 bases agree with TRBD1. Germline CDR1 is SQVTM and CDR2 is ANQGSEA. This CDR3 region has 12 residues. The V and J ends lost 7 bases and 2 bases, in that order; junction bases with no gene match: 3. The full variable domain, with the rest looked up from reference TRBV29-1 and TRBJ1-2, is SAVISQKPSRDICQRGTSLTIQCQVDSQVTMMFWYRQQPGQSLTLIATANQGSEATYESGFVIDKFPISRPNLTFSTLTVSNMSPEDSSIYLCSARQGNYGYTFGSGTRLTVV.

The CDR3 DNA reads TGTGCCTGGAGTCCCCAGGGCTCTGGAAACACCATATATTTT. This translates into CAWSPQGSGNTIYF. The V call is TRBV30, the J call TRBJ1-3; D is possibly TRBD1 (5 bases). V shed 2 bases and J shed 0 bases, with 8 bases lying between them. Per germline, CDR1 GTSNPN and CDR2 SVGIG (reference sequence). CDR3 length equals 14 residues.

The rearrangement links TRBV5-1 to TRBJ1-2; 7 nucleotides agree with TRBD1. CDR1 SGHRS and CDR2 YFSETQ come from the germline V gene. J lost 8 bases, V lost 0 bases, and 7 bases had no gene match. CDR3 length equals 14 residues. DNA of the CDR3: TGCGCCAGCAGCTTGGAACAGGGGCTAGGAGGCTACACCTTC. It yields the protein CASSLEQGLGGYTF.

The chain links TRBV7-9 to TRBJ2-7, with D possibly TRBD1 on 5 matching bases. CDR1 is SEHNR, CDR2 FQNEAQ, per germline (reference sequence). The CDR3 loop spans 15 amino acids. Trimming stripped 6 bases from V and 3 bases from J, with 18 bases between. CDR3 sequence (DNA): TGTGCCAGCAGTTTGATCTCAGGGATCTACTACGAGCAGTACTTC. Translation gives CASSLISGIYYEQYF. The whole variable domain, remainder taken from reference TRBV7-9 and TRBJ2-7, is DTGVSQNPRHKITKRGQNVTFRCDPISEHNRLYWYRQTLGQGPEFLTYFQNEAQLEKSRLLSDRFSAERPKGSFSTLEIQRTEQGDSAMYLCASSLISGIYYEQYFGPGTRLTVT.

The J gene is TRBJ2-2, the V gene TRBV7-7; TRBD1 agrees at 9 bases. This CDR3 contains 16 residues. The ends lost 4 bases at V and 5 bases at J; junction bases unmatched: 8. Looked up from germline, CDR1 is SSHAT and CDR2 is FNYEAQ (reference sequence). CDR3 region: CASSSNVGQGTGELFF. The CDR3 coding sequence is TGTGCCAGCAGCTCGAACGTGGGACAGGGAACCGGGGAGCTGTTTTTT.

CDR3 residues: CASSPDSGAYQPQHF. CDR3 coding DNA: TGTGCCAGCAGCCCGGACTCCGGAGCGTATCAGCCCCAGCATTTT. J is TRBJ1-5 and V is TRBV7-8, with D unclear. The CDR3 extends over 15 amino acids. In germline, CDR1 is SGHVS, CDR2 FQNEAQ. Trimming shortened V by 5 bases and J by 5 bases, and 16 bases separated the two germline ends.

The CDR3 here is CASSFLGAGWADTQYF. Written as DNA, the CDR3 is TGTGCCAGCAGCTTTCTCGGGGCGGGGTGGGCAGATACGCAGTATTTT. The J gene is TRBJ2-3, the V gene TRBV7-7, with D tentatively TRBD2 (6 bases). This CDR3 contains 16 residues. The germline V and J ends were trimmed by 3 bases and 4 bases, with 17 bases remaining between them. CDR1 and CDR2 (germline): SSHAT, FNYEAQ (reference sequence).

This clone appeared once. V is TRBV20-1 and J is TRBJ2-3; weak D call: TRBD2 (5 bases). CDR3 length: 14 amino acids. V dropped 3 bases and J dropped 5 bases, with 15 bases sitting between them. Germline CDR1 reads DFQATT; CDR2 reads SNEGSKA (reference sequence). CDR3 amino acids: CSASHSLRGDTQYF. DNA for the CDR3: TGCAGTGCTAGTCACTCGCTTCGGGGAGATACGCAGTATTTT.

The rearrangement joins TRBV7-2 to TRBJ2-5, with no clear D. V shed 1 base and J shed 1 base, with 13 bases lying between them. In germline, CDR1 is SGHTA, CDR2 FQGNSA. CDR3 length equals 16 residues. CDR3 coding DNA: TGTGCCAGCAGCTTAGGGGCCAGTCGGTCCCAAGAGACCCAGTACTTC. As protein: CASSLGASRSQETQYF.

V usage is TRBV18 and J usage is TRBJ1-6, with a tentative D call TRBD1 (5 bases). V shed 0 bases and J shed 7 bases, with 10 bases lying between them. The CDR3 is 15 amino acids. CDR1 is KGHSH and CDR2 is LQKENI in the germline V gene. The DNA of the CDR3 is TGTGCCAGCTCACCACCGGGGGGAAACAATTCACCCCTCCACTTT. Translating it yields CASSPPGGNNSPLHF.

The chain has TRBV7-3 and TRBJ1-1; perhaps TRBD1 as D (6 bases). The CDR3 is made up of 16 amino acids. Deletions cut 1 base from V and 5 bases from J, with 17 bases between. The V gene's germline CDR1 is SGHTA and CDR2 FQGTGA. The CDR3 region has the DNA TGTGCCAGCAGCTTAAGGCGGTACAGGGTCGAAACTGAAGCTTTCTTT. This sequence encodes CASSLRRYRVETEAFF.

The chain combines TRBV7-3 with TRBJ2-1, with 10 bases matching TRBD2. CDR3 length: 15 amino acids. The germline gives CDR1 SGHTA, CDR2 FQGTGA. The J segment lost 0 bases and the V segment lost 8 bases, leaving 4 bases of the junction unmatched. The CDR3 region is CASSASGSSYNEQFF. The CDR3 nucleotides read TGTGCCAGCTCCGCTAGCGGGAGCTCCTACAATGAGCAGTTCTTC.

CDR3 sequence reads: CASSLTGGPRETQYF. The DNA for the CDR3 is TGCGCCAGCAGCTTAACGGGGGGGCCACGGGAGACCCAGTACTTC. The rearrangement links TRBV5-1 to TRBJ2-5; 8 bases are shared with TRBD2. The ends lost 2 bases at V and 5 bases at J; junction bases unmatched: 8. This CDR3 is built from 15 residues. The germline V gene has CDR1 SGHRS and CDR2 YFSETQ.

This chain links TRBV7-3 with TRBJ2-3, with D perhaps TRBD2 (6 bases). The V end was cut by 4 bases, the J end by 3 bases, with 11 bases between. Germline CDR1 and CDR2: SGHTA and FQGTGA. The CDR3 loop spans 14 amino acids. For the CDR3, the DNA is TGTGCCAGCAGCTCGTCTAGCGTGACAGATACGCAGTATTTT. It is translated as CASSSSSVTDTQYF. Full variable domain (outside the CDR3, taken from reference TRBV7-3 and TRBJ2-3): GAGVSQTPSNKVTEKGKYVELRCDPISGHTALYWYRQSLGQGPEFLIYFQGTGAADDSGLPNDRFFAVRPEGSVSTLKIQRTERGDSAVYLCASSSSSVTDTQYFGPGTRLTVL.